This record looks at one TCR beta chain sequence and its context. Antigen specificity is unknown. This sample stems from a study of metastatic and nonmetastatic thyroid tumors. General study points: Reportedly, malignant thyroid tumors had significantly higher TCR beta diversity than benign nodules, in blood and tumor.

No patient received treatment before thyroid surgery. V trimming: 5 bases; J trimming: 10 bases; junction bases outside the gene matches: 13. Per the germline V gene, CDR1 is SGHTA and CDR2 is FQGTGA. This CDR3 contains 15 residues. TCRdb reprocessed the PCR reads using MiXCR. The sample consists of tens of thousands of clones, 18% of them appearing once. The TCR comes from a male donor with papillary thyroid cancer or a benign thyroid nodule (not recorded which). Some clones in this sample may be carry-over from other donors' samples. The chain links TRBV7-3 to TRBJ2-2, with 7 bases identical to TRBD2. The sequenced sample consisted of adjacent normal tissue. The CDR3: CASSKALAGPVELFF. DNA of the CDR3: TGTGCCAGCAGCAAAGCTTTAGCGGGCCCCGTGGAGCTGTTTTTT.